The present entry profiles one T cell receptor (beta chain) with its context. This entry is derived from a study of blood T cells in healthy people across ages. V gave up 5 bases and J gave up 3 bases, with 11 bases separating them. Germline-derived CDR1 and CDR2 are SGHDN and FVKESK. The CDR3 spans 14 residues. Using a J-beta primer mix together with a sample-barcoded 5' primer, a second PCR was run for about 7 to 12 cycles. The authors tagged each cDNA molecule using a template-switch adaptor with 12 random nucleotides. Each CDR3 protein is one row after TCRdb ran MiXCR on the 5' RACE reads. The sample shows some 1,500,000 distinct CDR3 sequences, approximately 43% of them seen only once.

Sequences were obtained from blood. The source is a woman in her late teens or twenties in good health. V is TRBV14 and J is TRBJ2-1; TRBD1 is a possible D gene (5 bases). CDR3 DNA: TGTGCCAGCAGCTCCGGACAACGCTACAATGAGCAGTTCTTC. It is translated as CASSSGQRYNEQFF.